This TCR beta chain was sequenced during a study of T cell repertoires in cytomegalovirus infection. Overall study context: CMV epitopes, recently identified HLA-C-restricted and well-studied HLA-B-restricted, were used.

The CDR3 covers 19 residues. Germline CDR1 and CDR2: SGHVS and FQNEAQ. Unmatched junction bases numbered 15, after V lost 1 base and J lost 1 base. TCRdb ran MiXCR on the reads and lists one entry per CDR3 protein. The sample lists approximately 1,000,000 distinct CDR3 sequences; around 32% were seen once. This clonotype has a handful of counts. No antigen is known for it. The material was cultured CD8+ T cells from PBMCs, obtained from culture after CMV antigen stimulation. The clonotype was recovered from a human donor in good health (CMV status not recorded). Some clones in this sample may be carry-over from other donors' samples. The chain combines TRBV7-8 with TRBJ1-1; 7 nucleotides line up with TRBD1. The CDR3 protein is CASSLGRGVGGARNTEAFF. CDR3 nucleotide sequence: TGTGCCAGCAGCTTAGGGAGGGGCGTAGGGGGCGCCAGGAACACTGAAGCTTTCTTT.